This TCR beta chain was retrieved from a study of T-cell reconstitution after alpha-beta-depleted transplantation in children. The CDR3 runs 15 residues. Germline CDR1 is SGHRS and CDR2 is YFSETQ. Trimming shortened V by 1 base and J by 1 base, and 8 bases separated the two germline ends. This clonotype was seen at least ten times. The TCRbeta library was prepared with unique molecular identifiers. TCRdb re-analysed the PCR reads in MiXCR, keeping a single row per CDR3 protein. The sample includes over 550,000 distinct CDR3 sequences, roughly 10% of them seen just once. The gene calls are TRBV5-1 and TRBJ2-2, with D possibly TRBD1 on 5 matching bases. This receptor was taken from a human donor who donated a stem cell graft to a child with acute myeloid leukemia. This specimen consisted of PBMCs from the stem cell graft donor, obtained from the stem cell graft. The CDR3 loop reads CASSLYQGNTGELFF. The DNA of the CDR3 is TGCGCCAGCAGCTTGTATCAGGGGAACACCGGGGAGCTGTTTTTT.